This T cell receptor (beta chain) was captured by sequencing in a study of blood T cell repertoires in COVID-19. Data came from immunoSEQ multiplex PCR; TCRdb stores just in-frame clones and leaves some out. The sample consists of 49,000 or so clones, roughly 88% of them appearing once. V lost 11 bases and J lost 4, with 15 bases in between. The CDR3 has 13 residues. The germline V gene encodes CDR1 LGHDT and CDR2 YNNKEL (reference sequence). This clone was picked up one time. The TCR sequence derives from a man aged 50 or older with acute or convalescent COVID-19. The sample taken for sequencing was peripheral blood. J is TRBJ2-1 and V is TRBV3-1 (or the pseudogene TRBV3-2); a weak D match, TRBD1 (6 bases). CDR3 in amino acids: CACRGQSYNEQFF. For the CDR3, the DNA is TGTGCCTGCCGTGGACAGTCGTACAATGAGCAGTTCTTC.